These 27 T cell receptor beta chains originate from one sample sequenced in a study of blood T cell repertoires in COVID-19. Profiled with immunoSEQ multiplex PCR; TCRdb holds only in-frame clones, not every one. In the table there are approximately 100,000 clones, 91% of which are singletons. The sample was peripheral blood. These receptors all stem from a man aged 45 to 65 with acute or convalescent COVID-19.

This clone has a handful of counts. In the same sample, other DNA sequences code for this CDR3. The genes are TRBV18 and TRBJ2-7; weak D call: TRBD1 (5 bases). Trimming took off 6 bases at V and 0 bases at J, with 9 bases between the two ends. CDR1 and CDR2 from the germline V gene are KGHSH and LQKENI. The length of the CDR3 is 13 residues. The CDR3 here is CASSPDSSYEQYF. The DNA of the CDR3 is TGTGCCAGCTCTCCCGACAGCTCCTACGAGCAGTACTTC.

The rearrangement joins TRBV5-1 to TRBJ2-7; a weak D match, TRBD1 (5 bases). The CDR3 loop spans 13 amino acids. Trimming cost V 3 bases and J 3 bases, with 10 bases left between them. From germline, CDR1 is SGHRS and CDR2 YFSETQ. The CDR3 DNA reads as TGCGCCAGCAGCTCGGCAGGGATCTACGAGCAGTACTTC. Amino acids: CASSSAGIYEQYF. Combining the CDR3 with reference TRBV5-1 and TRBJ2-7 gives the whole variable domain KAGVTQTPRYLIKTRGQQVTLSCSPISGHRSVSWYQQTPGQGLQFLFEYFSETQRNKGNFPGRFSGRQFSNSRSEMNVSTLELGDSALYLCASSSAGIYEQYFGPGTRLTVT.

This clone was counted a few times. V gene TRBV7-2 combines with J gene TRBJ1-1; 8 positions match TRBD1. Trimming cost V 5 bases and J 1 base; bases outside gene matches: 6. Germline CDR1 is SGHTA and CDR2 is FQGNSA. The CDR3 extends over 15 amino acids. The CDR3 DNA reads as TGTGCCAGCAGCAGGGCAGGGGGCTCGAACACTGAAGCTTTCTTT. Translation gives CASSRAGGSNTEAFF.

The V and J genes are TRBV9 and TRBJ2-4, with 16 bases that match TRBD2. Trimming removed 3 bases from V and 13 bases from J; junction bases left unmatched: 4. This CDR3 has 14 amino acids. Per germline, CDR1 SGDLS and CDR2 YYNGEE. The CDR3 DNA is TGTGCCAGCAGCGCGGGACTAGCGGGGGGGCGCCAGTACTTC. Its translation: CASSAGLAGGRQYF.

The V and J genes are TRBV6-5 and TRBJ2-7; 11 nucleotides align to TRBD2. The CDR3 totals 14 residues. CDR1 MNHEY and CDR2 SVGAGI come from the germline V gene. The junction had 5 bases not matched to a gene; V was cut back by 9 bases and J by 1 base. CDR3 region: CASHSGGASYEQYF. CDR3 nucleotides: TGTGCCAGTCATAGCGGGGGGGCATCCTACGAGCAGTACTTC.

The CDR3 loop reads CASSSGQGGFYGYTF. In DNA form, the CDR3 reads TGTGCCAGCAGCTCGGGACAGGGGGGATTCTATGGCTACACCTTC. This chain links TRBV6-5 with TRBJ1-2; TRBD1 agrees at 11 bases. V was clipped by 6 bases and J by 4 bases; unmatched bases: 7. The CDR3 length is 15 residues. The V gene's germline CDR1 is MNHEY and CDR2 SVGAGI.

The gene calls are TRBV9 and TRBJ2-1; no firm D call. Trimming left V 7 bases short and J 6 bases short, with 14 bases between. The germline CDR1 and CDR2 sequences are SGDLS and YYNGEE. The CDR3 has 13 amino acids. CDR3 bases: TGTGCCAGCGGAGAACCACAAGTCAATGAGCAGTTCTTC. Protein sequence: CASGEPQVNEQFF. The full variable domain, its missing parts supplied by reference TRBV9 and TRBJ2-1, is DSGVTQTPKHLITATGQRVTLRCSPRSGDLSVYWYQQSLDQGLQFLIQYYNGEERAKGNILERFSAQQFPDLHSELNLSSLELGDSALYFCASGEPQVNEQFFGPGTRLTVL.

This clone was seen just once. Other DNA sequences in the sample encode the same CDR3. The chain uses TRBV27 and TRBJ1-5; D is uncertain. CDR1 and CDR2 (germline): MNHEY, SMNVEV (reference sequence). With 3 bases removed from V and 4 bases from J, the gap between germline ends came to 7 bases. This CDR3 spans 13 amino acids. The CDR3 nucleotides read TGTGCCAGCAGTTTGAGGGAAAATCAGCCCCAGCATTTT. Translation: CASSLRENQPQHF.

The gene calls are TRBV11-2 and TRBJ1-1; D may be TRBD1 (5 bases). V lost 4 bases to trimming and J lost 1 base, with 10 bases between them. From germline, CDR1 is SGHAT and CDR2 FQNNGV. CDR3 length: 14 amino acids. For the CDR3, the DNA is TGTGCCAGCAGCTCGGGACTCTCGAACACTGAAGCTTTCTTT. Protein product: CASSSGLSNTEAFF.

This clone is large (0.1 to 1%). The V and J genes are TRBV5-6 and TRBJ1-1; D possibly corresponds to TRBD1 (5 bases). V gave up 2 bases and J gave up 1 base, with 9 bases separating them. Germline V lookup: CDR1 SGHDT, CDR2 YYEEEE. This CDR3 is built from 14 residues. In DNA form, the CDR3 reads TGTGCCAGCAGCTTCGGGGGAGCGAACACTGAAGCTTTCTTT. This encodes CASSFGGANTEAFF.

V gene TRBV5-6 combines with J gene TRBJ1-1; D gene uncertain. Looked up from germline, CDR1 is SGHDT and CDR2 is YYEEEE. The CDR3 totals 14 residues. Trimming took 1 base from V and 0 from J, leaving 7 bases between them. This CDR3 reads CASSLFEVNTEAFF. Here the CDR3 DNA reads TGTGCCAGCAGCTTGTTCGAGGTGAACACTGAAGCTTTCTTT.

The rearrangement joins TRBV7-8 to TRBJ1-5; D unresolved. Trimming removed 1 base at V and 0 bases at J, with 7 bases between. The CDR3 has 15 residues. Germline CDR1 reads SGHVS; CDR2 reads FQNEAQ. In DNA, the CDR3 is TGTGCCAGCAGCTTAGTTGTCCGTAGCAATCAGCCCCAGCATTTT. Translating it yields CASSLVVRSNQPQHF.

The chain employs TRBV18 and TRBJ1-1; TRBD1 aligns across 9 bases. The germline CDR1 and CDR2 sequences are KGHSH and LQKENI. V lost 6 bases, J lost 8 bases, and 7 bases stayed unmatched. The CDR3 runs to 13 residues. DNA for the CDR3: TGTGCCAGCTCGTCCGGGACAGGGAAGGAAGCTTTCTTT. Its protein is CASSSGTGKEAFF.

The rearrangement links TRBV2 to TRBJ1-5; D is ambiguous. This CDR3 comprises 12 residues. Germline V gives CDR1 SNHLY, CDR2 FYNNEI. V was clipped by 6 bases and J by 2 bases, with 5 bases between them. For the CDR3, the DNA is TGTGCCAGCAGCGGGGGCAATCAGCCCCAGCATTTT. This translates into CASSGGNQPQHF.

The chain recombines TRBV25-1 with TRBJ2-5, with TRBD2 matching over 15 bases. Germline V gene data show CDR1 as MGHDK and CDR2 as SYGVNS. The CDR3 extends over 13 amino acids. After removal of 8 bases from V and 6 bases from J, the junction contained 1 base not matched to a gene. As DNA, the CDR3 is TGTGCCAGCGGGACTAGCGGGGGGAAGACCCAGTACTTC. It translates to CASGTSGGKTQYF.

The CDR3 region has the DNA TGTGCCAGCAGTGTCGCGACAGGGAACTATGGCTACACCTTC. Translated, it gives CASSVATGNYGYTF. The chain is built from TRBV6-4 and TRBJ1-2; 7 bases fit TRBD1. The CDR3 totals 14 residues. CDR1 is MRHNA, CDR2 SNTAGT, per germline. The ends lost 4 bases at V and 2 bases at J; junction bases unmatched: 4.

This clone was found once. V and J are TRBV7-2 and TRBJ2-7, with 14 bases that match TRBD2. The CDR3 is made up of 16 amino acids. Germline CDR1 SGHTA, CDR2 FQGNSA. J gave up 2 bases and V 5 bases, and 5 bases lay outside the gene matches. CDR3 sequence: CASSQRLAGGAYEQYF. In DNA, the CDR3 is TGTGCCAGCAGCCAGCGACTAGCGGGAGGGGCCTACGAGCAGTACTTC.

The genes are TRBV19 and TRBJ2-7, with TRBD1 matching 7 bases. This CDR3 is built from 15 residues. V shed 5 bases and J 1 base; nucleotides not matched to a gene: 8. Germline assignment: CDR1 LNHDA and CDR2 SQIVND (reference sequence). The CDR3, as DNA: TGTGCCAGTAGTTCCACAGGGGCGCAATCCTACGAGCAGTACTTC. As protein: CASSSTGAQSYEQYF.

This chain joins TRBV6-6 and TRBJ2-2; the D gene is possibly TRBD2 (6 bases). CDR1 and CDR2 (germline): MNHNY, SVGAGI (reference sequence). V was clipped by 6 bases and J by 5 bases, with 10 bases between them. The CDR3 is made up of 13 amino acids. The CDR3 reads CASSGGSTGELFF. The DNA for the CDR3 is TGTGCCAGCAGCGGAGGGTCGACCGGGGAGCTGTTTTTT.

This clone was found once. The V gene is TRBV7-7, the J gene TRBJ2-2, with D maybe TRBD1 (5 bases). The V and J ends lost 2 bases and 4 bases respectively, with 14 bases between them. The CDR3 extends over 16 amino acids. Germline CDR1 is SSHAT and CDR2 is FNYEAQ (reference sequence). Written as DNA, the CDR3 is TGTGCCAGCAGCTTAAACAACAGGCCGGGCACCGGGGAGCTGTTTTTT. It codes for CASSLNNRPGTGELFF.

This clone was detected once. The rearrangement joins TRBV27 to TRBJ2-2; D unclear. The CDR3 runs 16 residues. Between the trimmed V and J ends, which lost 5 bases and 0 bases, there was a span of 13 bases. The germline gives CDR1 MNHEY, CDR2 SMNVEV (reference sequence). The CDR3 sequence: CASSTQVPANTGELFF. The CDR3 nucleotides read TGTGCCAGCAGTACGCAGGTCCCCGCGAACACCGGGGAGCTGTTTTTT.

This sequence joins TRBV25-1 and TRBJ2-5; D remains unclear. The germline gives CDR1 MGHDK, CDR2 SYGVNS. Trimming took off 4 bases at V and 5 bases at J, with 14 bases between the two ends. This CDR3 spans 14 amino acids. The chain's CDR3 is CASSGLVFGETQYF. The CDR3 DNA follows: TGTGCCAGCAGTGGTCTAGTATTCGGGGAGACCCAGTACTTC.

The rearrangement uses TRBV7-2 and TRBJ2-5; 10 nucleotides agree with TRBD2. This CDR3 is built from 19 residues. Per germline, CDR1 SGHTA and CDR2 FQGNSA. With V trimmed by 0 bases and J by 2 bases, 12 bases remained unmatched. The CDR3 DNA sequence: TGTGCCAGCAGCTTAGCGGCCTTCTCTAGCGGGGGTTGGCAAGAGACCCAGTACTTC. Its protein is CASSLAAFSSGGWQETQYF.

J is TRBJ1-2 and V is TRBV12-5; perhaps TRBD1 as D (6 bases). Trimming took 7 bases from V and 5 from J, leaving 17 bases between them. From germline, CDR1 is LGHNT and CDR2 FRNRAP. The CDR3 extends over 14 amino acids. The CDR3, as DNA: TGTGCTAGTGCCCCCCCGGGGGGCGGATATGGCTACACCTTC. It is translated as CASAPPGGGYGYTF.

The V and J genes are TRBV7-9 and TRBJ2-1; TRBD2 matches at 7 bases. There are 15 residues in the CDR3. Germline CDR1 SEHNR, CDR2 FQNEAQ (reference sequence). The V and J ends lost 5 bases and 0 bases, in that order; junction bases with no gene match: 4. The CDR3 DNA reads as TGTGCCAGCAGCCCGAGCGGGGCCTCCTACAATGAGCAGTTCTTC. It specifies CASSPSGASYNEQFF.

The CDR3 coding sequence is TGTGCCAGCAGCCCTCGGGGTAGCACCGGGGAGCTGTTTTTT. Translation gives CASSPRGSTGELFF. The chain recombines TRBV6-2 or TRBV6-3 with TRBJ2-2; D perhaps matches TRBD2 (5 bases). The germline V gene has CDR1 MNHEY and CDR2 SVGEGT. The CDR3 has 14 residues. Trimming cost V 6 bases and J 4 bases, with 12 bases left between them.

This chain uses TRBV7-9 with TRBJ1-3, with D possibly matching TRBD1 (6 bases). V dropped 4 bases and J dropped 3 bases, with 13 bases sitting between them. The CDR3 loop spans 15 amino acids. CDR1 and CDR2 from the germline V gene are SEHNR and FQNEAQ (reference sequence). DNA for the CDR3: TGTGCCAGCAGCTCCGGACAGACGATTGGAAACACCATATATTTT. This encodes CASSSGQTIGNTIYF.